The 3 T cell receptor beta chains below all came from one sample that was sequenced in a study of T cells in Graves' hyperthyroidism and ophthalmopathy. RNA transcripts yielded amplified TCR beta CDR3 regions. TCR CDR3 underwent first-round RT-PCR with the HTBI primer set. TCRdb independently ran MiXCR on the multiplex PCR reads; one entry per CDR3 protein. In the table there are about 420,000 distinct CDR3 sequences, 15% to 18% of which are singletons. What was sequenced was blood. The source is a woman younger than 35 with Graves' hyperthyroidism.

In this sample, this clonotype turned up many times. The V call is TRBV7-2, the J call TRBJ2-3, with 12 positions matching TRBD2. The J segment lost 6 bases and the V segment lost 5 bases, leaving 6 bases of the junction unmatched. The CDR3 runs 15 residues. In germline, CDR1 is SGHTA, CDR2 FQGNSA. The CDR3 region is CASSLSSGGGDTQYF. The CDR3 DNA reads TGTGCCAGCAGCCTCTCTAGCGGGGGGGGGGATACGCAGTATTTT. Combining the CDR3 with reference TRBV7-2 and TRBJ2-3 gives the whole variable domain GAGVSQSPSNKVTEKGKDVELRCDPISGHTALYWYRQSLGQGLEFLIYFQGNSAPDKSGLPSDRFSAERTGGSVSTLTIQRTQQEDSAVYLCASSLSSGGGDTQYFGPGTRLTVL.

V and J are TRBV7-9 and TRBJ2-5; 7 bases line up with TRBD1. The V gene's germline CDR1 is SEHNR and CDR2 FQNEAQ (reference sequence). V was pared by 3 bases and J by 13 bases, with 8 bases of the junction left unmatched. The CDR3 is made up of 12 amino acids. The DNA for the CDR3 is TGTGCCAGCAGCTTCCGGACAGGCCGTCCGTACTTC. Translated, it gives CASSFRTGRPYF.

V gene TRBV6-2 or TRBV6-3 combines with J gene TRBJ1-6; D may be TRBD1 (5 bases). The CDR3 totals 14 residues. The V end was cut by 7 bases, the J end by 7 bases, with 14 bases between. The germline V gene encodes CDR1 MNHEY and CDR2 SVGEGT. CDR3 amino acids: CASTLGRRNSPLHF. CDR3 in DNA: TGTGCCAGCACCCTGGGACGGAGAAATTCACCCCTCCACTTT.